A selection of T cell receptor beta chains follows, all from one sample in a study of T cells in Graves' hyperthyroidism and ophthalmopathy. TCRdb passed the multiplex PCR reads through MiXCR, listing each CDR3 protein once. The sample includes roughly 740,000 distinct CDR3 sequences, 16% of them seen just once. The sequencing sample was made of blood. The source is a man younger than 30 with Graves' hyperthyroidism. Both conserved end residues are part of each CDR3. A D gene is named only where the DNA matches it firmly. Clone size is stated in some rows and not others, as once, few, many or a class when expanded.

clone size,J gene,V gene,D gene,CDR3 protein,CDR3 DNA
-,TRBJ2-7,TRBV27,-,CASSSSTTSPYEQYF,TGTGCCAGCAGTTCCTCGACAACGAGCCCTTACGAGCAGTACTTC
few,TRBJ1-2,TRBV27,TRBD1,CASSLNGQGNYGYTF,TGTGCCAGCAGCCTGAATGGACAGGGGAACTATGGCTACACCTTC
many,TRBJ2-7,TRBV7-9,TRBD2,CASSPGAGVFSYEQYF,TGTGCCAGCAGCCCCGGGGCGGGAGTGTTCTCCTACGAGCAGTACTTC
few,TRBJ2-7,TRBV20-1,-,CSASSTYEQYF,TGCAGTGCTAGTTCTACCTACGAGCAGTACTTC
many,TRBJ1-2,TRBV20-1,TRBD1,CSARGRPNYGYTF,TGCAGTGCCAGGGGGCGACCCAACTATGGCTACACCTTC
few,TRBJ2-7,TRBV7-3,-,CASSPTGGGLEQYF,TGTGCCAGCAGCCCCACGGGTGGGGGGCTCGAGCAGTACTTC
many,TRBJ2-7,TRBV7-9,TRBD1,CASSYTGTDYEQYF,TGTGCCAGCAGCTACACCGGGACAGACTACGAGCAGTACTTC
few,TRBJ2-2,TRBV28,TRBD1,CASHPGTGAGELFF,TGTGCCAGCCATCCCGGGACAGGGGCCGGGGAGCTGTTTTTT
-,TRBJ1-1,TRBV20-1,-,CSAREGWWGGSTEAFF,TGCAGTGCTAGAGAGGGCTGGTGGGGGGGTAGCACTGAAGCTTTCTTT
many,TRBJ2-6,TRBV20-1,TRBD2,CSAREGGAGANVLTF,TGCAGTGCTAGAGAGGGGGGGGCTGGGGCCAACGTCCTGACTTTC
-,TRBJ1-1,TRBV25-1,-,CASSDSGNTEAFF,TGTGCCAGCAGTGACTCCGGGAACACTGAAGCTTTCTTT
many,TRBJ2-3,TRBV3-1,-,CASSQVLGHTQYF,TGTGCCAGCAGCCAAGTCCTCGGGCATACGCAGTATTTT
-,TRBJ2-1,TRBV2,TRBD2,CASSGRTSGIDEQFF,TGTGCCAGCAGCGGGAGGACTAGCGGGATCGATGAGCAGTTCTTC
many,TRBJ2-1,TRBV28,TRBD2,CASSTWREFALPSYNEQFF,TGTGCCAGCAGTACTTGGCGGGAGTTTGCCCTCCCCTCCTACAATGAGCAGTTCTTC
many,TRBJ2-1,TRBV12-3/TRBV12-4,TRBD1,CASRLQGDSYNEQFF,TGTGCCAGCAGGTTACAGGGGGATTCCTACAATGAGCAGTTCTTC
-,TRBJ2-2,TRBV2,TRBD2,CASSEWEAWGLANTGELFF,TGTGCCAGCAGTGAGTGGGAGGCTTGGGGACTAGCGAACACCGGGGAGCTGTTTTTT
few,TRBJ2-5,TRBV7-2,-,CASSSPRGGETQYF,TGTGCCAGCAGCTCCCCCCGAGGGGGGGAGACCCAGTACTTC
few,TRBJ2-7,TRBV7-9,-,CASSLAGGAGYEQYF,TGTGCCAGCAGCTTAGCCGGGGGAGCCGGCTACGAGCAGTACTTC